This T cell receptor beta chain emerged from a study of T cell responses to AZD1222 COVID-19 vaccine. General study results and limits: Baseline testing showed seropositivity in only a handful of AZD1222 recipients. CD4 TCRs covered the whole spike, strongest at regions 160-218 and 743-854.

TCRdb keeps only in-frame clones here, not all; method: immunoSEQ multiplex PCR. Seen here are roughly 150,000 clones, about nine tenths observed once, and the top ten hold approximately 5.7%. As to this clone: Its antigen is unidentified.

The germline V gene encodes CDR1 KGHSH and CDR2 LQKENI. The CDR3 runs to 14 residues. V was pared by 6 bases and J by 6 bases, with 17 bases between. Sequencing used peripheral blood, obtained on day 0 of AZD1222 vaccination. J is TRBJ1-1 and V is TRBV18; no firm D call. The receptor comes from an adult in good health. The CDR3 DNA reads TGTGCCAGCTCTCCGACATTCCGGGTGGCTGAAGCTTTCTTT. It yields the protein CASSPTFRVAEAFF.